The 17 T cell receptor beta chains below all came from one sample that was sequenced in a study of T cell changes during pregnancy in multiple sclerosis. Clones were sequenced by immunoSEQ multiplex PCR, and TCRdb holds only the in-frame ones, with some missing. The table records just under 80,000 clones, just over 90% of them present only once. The sequenced sample was peripheral blood, obtained in the second trimester of pregnancy. These receptors all come from a female donor in good health, enrolled as a control in a pregnancy study.

The V gene is TRBV7-2, the J gene TRBJ1-5, with D possibly matching TRBD1 (6 bases). CDR1 and CDR2 (germline): SGHTA, FQGNSA. Deletions cut 5 bases from V and 4 bases from J, with 15 bases between. This CDR3 has 15 amino acids. CDR3 sequence reads: CASSPGVERNQPQHF. CDR3 DNA sequence: TGTGCCAGCAGCCCAGGGGTAGAAAGAAATCAGCCCCAGCATTTT.

This clone appeared once. The V gene is TRBV7-2, the J gene TRBJ1-1; no clear D. The length of the CDR3 is 13 residues. Trimming cost V 5 bases and J 0 bases, with 7 bases left between them. Germline values: CDR1 SGHTA, CDR2 FQGNSA. CDR3 protein: CASSPRMNTEAFF. Here the CDR3 DNA reads TGTGCCAGCAGCCCTAGGATGAACACTGAAGCTTTCTTT.

The chain has TRBV6-5 and TRBJ1-6; D ambiguous. The germline V gene encodes CDR1 MNHEY and CDR2 SVGAGI. Between the trimmed V and J ends, which lost 6 bases and 4 bases, there was a span of 7 bases. The CDR3 loop spans 13 amino acids. The DNA for the CDR3 is TGTGCCAGCAGCCCGAGATATAATTCACCCCTCCACTTT. Residues: CASSPRYNSPLHF.

This clone was picked up one time. The rearrangement joins TRBV4-3 to TRBJ1-1; D is possibly TRBD1 (5 bases). V lost 1 base to trimming and J lost 8 bases, with 11 bases between them. This CDR3 spans 13 amino acids. From germline, CDR1 is LGHNA and CDR2 YSLEER. The CDR3, as DNA: TGCGCCAGCAGCCAAGTCCGGCAGGGAGAAGCTTTCTTT. Translation gives CASSQVRQGEAFF.

V gene TRBV5-1 combines with J gene TRBJ2-7; D might be TRBD1 (6 bases). V lost 0 bases and J lost 2, with 9 bases in between. Germline assignment: CDR1 SGHRS and CDR2 YFSETQ. CDR3 length equals 14 residues. The CDR3 sequence is CASSLEGEPYEQYF. DNA of the CDR3: TGCGCCAGCAGCTTGGAGGGGGAGCCCTACGAGCAGTACTTC.

This sequence joins TRBV4-1 and TRBJ2-3, with no clear D. The germline V gene encodes CDR1 MGHRA and CDR2 YSYEKL. V lost 4 bases and J lost 9, with 11 bases in between. The CDR3 extends over 12 amino acids. The CDR3 is CASSPYGLTQYF. The CDR3 nucleotides are TGCGCCAGCAGCCCCTACGGGTTGACGCAGTATTTT.

This clone was detected once. The rearrangement uses TRBV27 and TRBJ1-2, with a tentative D call TRBD1 (5 bases). This CDR3 has 13 amino acids. V lost 2 bases to trimming and J lost 8 bases, with 12 bases between them. The germline V gene encodes CDR1 MNHEY and CDR2 SMNVEV (reference sequence). The DNA for the CDR3 is TGTGCCAGCAGTTTAGGCAGGGAGGGCGGCTACACCTTC. Translated: CASSLGREGGYTF.

The chain has TRBV19 and TRBJ1-2, with D possibly matching TRBD1 (6 bases). Germline lookup yields CDR1 LNHDA and CDR2 SQIVND (reference sequence). Trimming removed 5 bases from V and 7 bases from J, with 20 bases in between. This CDR3 comprises 15 residues. The CDR3 coding sequence is TGTGCCAGTAGTGAGACGATAGACAGGTGGTTTGGCTACACCTTC. This sequence encodes CASSETIDRWFGYTF. The full variable domain, completed using reference TRBV19 and TRBJ1-2, is DGGITQSPKYLFRKEGQNVTLSCEQNLNHDAMYWYRQDPGQGLRLIYYSQIVNDFQKGDIAEGYSVSREKKESFPLTVTSAQKNPTAFYLCASSETIDRWFGYTFGSGTRLTVV.

The chain carries TRBV9 and TRBJ1-2; D ambiguous. Germline CDR1 reads SGDLS; CDR2 reads YYNGEE. The CDR3 covers 12 residues. V lost 4 bases, J lost 8 bases, and 12 bases lay in between. The CDR3 region has the DNA TGTGCCAGCAGCAGGGAGAGAGGCGGCTACACCTTC. It specifies CASSRERGGYTF.

Remarks on this clone: Different DNA sequences within this sample yield the same CDR3. This chain connects TRBV6-4 to TRBJ2-3, with 8 bases aligning to TRBD2. The germline gives CDR1 MRHNA, CDR2 SNTAGT. CDR3 length equals 15 residues. Trimming at V came to 2 bases and at J to 0 bases, leaving 1 base not matched to a gene. DNA of the CDR3: TGTGCCAGCAGTGACGGCGGGGGGAGCACAGATACGCAGTATTTT. It encodes CASSDGGGSTDTQYF.

Turning to this clone: The junction differs from germline at one of its ends, possibly a read error. The chain uses TRBV7-7 and TRBJ2-2, with TRBD1 matching over 10 bases. Germline loops: CDR1 SSHAT, CDR2 FNYEAQ (reference sequence). The CDR3 sequence is 20 residues long. CDR3 residues: CASSLTRQGAALQNTGELFF. In DNA form, the CDR3 reads TGTGCTAGCAGTCTCACTCGACAGGGGGCGGCCCTTCAGAACACCGGGGAGCTGTTTTTT.

The CDR3 DNA reads TGTGCCAGCCCGACAGGGGTCGAGACCCAGTACTTC. It is translated as CASPTGVETQYF. The chain uses TRBV25-1 and TRBJ2-5, with 8 nucleotides matching TRBD1. Per germline, CDR1 MGHDK and CDR2 SYGVNS. J gave up 5 bases and V 8 bases, and 4 bases lay outside the gene matches. The CDR3 is 12 residues long.

The count of this clone is one. The rearrangement joins TRBV7-2 to TRBJ2-4; possible D gene TRBD1, 5 bases. Germline CDR1 is SGHTA and CDR2 is FQGNSA. The CDR3 has 14 residues. The ends were cut back, 5 bases at V and 1 base at J, with 9 bases in the middle. CDR3 sequence (DNA): TGTGCCAGCAGCCCCAGGGTGGCCAAAAACATTCAGTACTTC. Protein: CASSPRVAKNIQYF. The entire variable domain, with the rest obtained from reference TRBV7-2 and TRBJ2-4, is as follows: GAGVSQSPSNKVTEKGKDVELRCDPISGHTALYWYRQSLGQGLEFLIYFQGNSAPDKSGLPSDRFSAERTGGSVSTLTIQRTQQEDSAVYLCASSPRVAKNIQYFGAGTRLSVL.

The chain carries TRBV30 and TRBJ1-2; TRBD1 aligns across 8 bases. CDR1 and CDR2 from the germline V gene are GTSNPN and SVGIG (reference sequence). V dropped 3 bases and J dropped 7; count of bases not matched to a gene: 4. The CDR3 spans 12 residues. The CDR3 region is CAWRGQGRGYTF. The CDR3 nucleotides read TGTGCCTGGAGAGGACAGGGTCGTGGCTACACCTTC.

The gene calls are TRBV27 and TRBJ1-6; D is possibly TRBD1 (5 bases). CDR1 is MNHEY, CDR2 SMNVEV, per germline (reference sequence). The CDR3 length is 15 residues. V was cut by 6 bases and J by 4 bases, with 13 bases left in between. The CDR3 DNA follows: TGTGCCAGCAGGGACACAAACATATATAATTCACCCCTCCACTTT. Its protein is CASRDTNIYNSPLHF.

This rearrangement joins TRBV5-1 to TRBJ1-1, with D possibly being TRBD1 (5 bases). This CDR3 has 14 amino acids. V dropped 0 bases and J dropped 1 base, with 7 bases sitting between them. The germline V gene encodes CDR1 SGHRS and CDR2 YFSETQ. The CDR3 loop is CASSLAQGNTEAFF. Written as DNA, the CDR3 is TGCGCCAGCAGCTTGGCTCAGGGGAACACTGAAGCTTTCTTT.

J is TRBJ1-1 and V is TRBV11-3; possible D gene TRBD1, 5 bases. V lost 5 bases and J lost 4, with 17 bases in between. In germline, CDR1 is SGHNT, CDR2 YENEEA. The CDR3 is made up of 15 amino acids. CDR3 nucleotide sequence: TGTGCCAGCAGCCCCAGGGCTTCAGTCGGCACTGAAGCTTTCTTT. It specifies CASSPRASVGTEAFF.